One sample yielded the 3 T cell receptor beta chains listed below, sequenced in a study of STAT5B mutations in CD4+ large granular lymphocyte leukemia. Generated by immunoSEQ multiplex PCR, the TCRdb table keeps only in-frame clones and is missing some. The table lists 25,000 to 35,000 clones, 81% of them singletons. The sequencing input was CD4+ T cells from blood buffy coats. Receptor source: a human donor in good health.

The chain carries TRBV5-1 and TRBJ1-6; the match to TRBD1 covers 10 bases. Germline V gives CDR1 SGHRS, CDR2 YFSETQ. This CDR3 comprises 15 residues. The V and J ends lost 4 bases and 8 bases, in that order; junction bases with no gene match: 6. The CDR3 DNA is TGCGCCAGCAGCGCGGGACAGGGGAGATATTCACCCCTCCACTTT. It codes for CASSAGQGRYSPLHF.

The chain combines TRBV28 with TRBJ2-5, with 11 bases fitting TRBD2. Per germline, CDR1 MDHEN and CDR2 SYDVKM. The CDR3 length is 15 residues. Trimming took 5 bases from V and 5 from J; bases not matched to a gene: 7. The CDR3 bases are TGTGCCAGCAGTCCTCGACTAGCGGGAAGCGAGACCCAGTACTTC. Amino acid sequence: CASSPRLAGSETQYF.

The chain couples TRBV5-4 to TRBJ2-5; possibly TRBD2 for D (6 bases). V was shortened by 5 bases and J by 4 bases, with 21 bases between the two germline ends. Germline CDR1 is SGHNT and CDR2 is YYREEE (reference sequence). The CDR3 consists of 16 residues. The CDR3 coding sequence is TGTGCCAGCAGGAGCTTGGTCGGAGGGGTTGGAGAGACCCAGTACTTC. It translates to CASRSLVGGVGETQYF.